The 25 T cell receptor beta chains presented below share a single source sample, sequenced in a study of CD8 T cells in ankylosing spondylitis. TCRdb fed the 5' RACE reads into MiXCR, producing one record per CDR3 protein. The sample has about 250,000 distinct CDR3 sequences; roughly 32% are singletons. Sequencing was done on a sample of blood, either unsorted or a sorted T cell fraction (not recorded which). The receptors derive from a male donor with ankylosing spondylitis or in good health (not recorded which).

The V gene is TRBV29-1, the J gene TRBJ2-4; 8 bases agree with TRBD2. The CDR3 runs 14 residues. From germline, CDR1 is SQVTM and CDR2 ANQGSEA. V trimming: 7 bases; J trimming: 6 bases; junction bases outside the gene matches: 11. In DNA, the CDR3 is TGCAGCGCGGGGGGGGGTCTATCAACAAACATTCAGTACTTC. It specifies CSAGGGLSTNIQYF. The entire variable domain, with the rest obtained from reference TRBV29-1 and TRBJ2-4, is as follows: SAVISQKPSRDICQRGTSLTIQCQVDSQVTMMFWYRQQPGQSLTLIATANQGSEATYESGFVIDKFPISRPNLTFSTLTVSNMSPEDSSIYLCSAGGGLSTNIQYFGAGTRLSVL.

The V call is TRBV28, the J call TRBJ1-1, with unresolved D. V lost 8 bases to trimming and J lost 1 base, with 5 bases between them. The CDR3 is 11 residues long. The germline V gene encodes CDR1 MDHEN and CDR2 SYDVKM. The CDR3 is CASWKNTEAFF. For the CDR3, the DNA is TGTGCCAGCTGGAAGAACACTGAAGCTTTCTTT.

The DNA for the CDR3 is TGTGCCAGCGGGCGGCAATCCTACAATGAGCAGTTCTTC. It is translated as CASGRQSYNEQFF. This sequence joins TRBV6-6 and TRBJ2-1; D uncertain. CDR3 length equals 13 residues. Deletions cut 8 bases from V and 1 base from J, with 9 bases between. The germline V gene encodes CDR1 MNHNY and CDR2 SVGAGI (reference sequence).

The J gene is TRBJ2-5, the V gene TRBV20-1, with D perhaps matching TRBD2 (6 bases). V was clipped by 3 bases and J by 5 bases, with 28 bases between them. Germline V gene sequence: CDR1 DFQATT, CDR2 SNEGSKA (reference sequence). This CDR3 comprises 18 residues. The CDR3 here is CSASERQELAPFGETQYF. The CDR3 region has the DNA TGCAGTGCTAGCGAGAGGCAGGAACTAGCCCCATTTGGGGAGACCCAGTACTTC.

CDR3 amino acids: CASSLLDNQETQYF. The CDR3 DNA sequence: TGTGCCAGCAGTTTACTGGACAACCAAGAGACCCAGTACTTC. The J gene is TRBJ2-5, the V gene TRBV27; tentatively, D is TRBD1 (5 bases). The germline V gene encodes CDR1 MNHEY and CDR2 SMNVEV (reference sequence). With 2 bases removed from V and 0 bases from J, the gap between germline ends came to 7 bases. The CDR3 has 14 residues.

The sample holds many counts of this clonotype. This chain joins TRBV29-1 and TRBJ2-1; 8 bases line up with TRBD2. CDR1 and CDR2 (germline): SQVTM, ANQGSEA. This CDR3 has 10 residues. V gave up 7 bases and J gave up 9 bases; unmatched junction bases: 2. The CDR3 is CSAGRGEQFF. The CDR3 region has the DNA TGCAGCGCCGGGAGGGGTGAGCAGTTCTTC.

This clonotype was seen a few times. The CDR3 is CSAKGGTEAFF. CDR3 nucleotides: TGCAGTGCCAAGGGGGGTACTGAAGCTTTCTTT. The V call is TRBV20-1, the J call TRBJ1-1, with D perhaps TRBD1 (6 bases). CDR1 is DFQATT and CDR2 is SNEGSKA in the germline V gene (reference sequence). The CDR3 spans 11 residues. The germline V and J ends were trimmed by 6 bases and 5 bases, with 10 bases remaining between them.

In its sample, this clonotype was seen a few times. CDR3 loop: CATSNLYNEQFF. The CDR3 bases are TGTGCCACCAGCAACCTCTACAATGAGCAGTTCTTC. The V call is TRBV15, the J call TRBJ2-1; no clear D. The length of the CDR3 is 12 residues. Germline loops: CDR1 LNHNV, CDR2 YYDKDF (reference sequence). Trimming took off 4 bases at V and 3 bases at J, with 4 bases between the two ends.

This clonotype was seen more than once but under ten times. V and J are TRBV20-1 and TRBJ1-3; D gene uncertain. CDR3 length: 15 amino acids. The germline V gene encodes CDR1 DFQATT and CDR2 SNEGSKA (reference sequence). The germline V and J ends were trimmed by 0 bases and 2 bases, with 11 bases remaining between them. The CDR3 spells CSARDRLGTGNTIYF. The CDR3 DNA reads TGCAGTGCTAGAGATCGGCTGGGAACTGGAAACACCATATATTTT.

Only a few counts were recorded for this clonotype. This rearrangement joins TRBV5-4 to TRBJ1-2; D uncertain. Germline V CDR1 and CDR2: SGHNT, YYREEE (reference sequence). This CDR3 has 15 residues. With 4 bases removed from V and 3 bases from J, the gap between germline ends came to 16 bases. CDR3 in DNA: TGTGCCAGCAGCCTCCCTACGGGATGGGACTATGGCTACACCTTC. Its translation: CASSLPTGWDYGYTF. Looking up the rest from reference TRBV5-4 and TRBJ1-2 gives the full variable domain: ETGVTQSPTHLIKTRGQQVTLRCSSQSGHNTVSWYQQALGQGPQFIFQYYREEENGRGNFPPRFSGLQFPNYSSELNVNALELDDSALYLCASSLPTGWDYGYTFGSGTRLTVV.

The genes are TRBV11-1 and TRBJ2-2, with a possible D match to TRBD1 (5 bases). The V end was cut by 1 base, the J end by 6 bases, with 21 bases between. Germline CDR1 reads SGHAT; CDR2 reads FQDESV (reference sequence). This CDR3 region has 18 residues. The CDR3 region is CASSLDRSPTVNAGELFF. The CDR3 DNA reads as TGTGCCAGCAGCTTAGACAGGAGCCCCACCGTAAATGCCGGGGAGCTGTTTTTT.

The chain carries TRBV29-1 and TRBJ2-7; D is uncertain. Germline CDR1 reads SQVTM; CDR2 reads ANQGSEA. This CDR3 contains 14 residues. V lost 4 bases and J 5 bases, leaving 18 bases between the germline ends. CDR3 amino acids: CSVGGFQKADEQYF. CDR3 in DNA: TGCAGCGTTGGAGGTTTTCAAAAGGCGGACGAGCAGTACTTC.

Turning to this clonotype: A junction boundary mismatches the germline segment, possibly from a read error. The rearrangement joins TRBV5-1 to TRBJ2-5; 7 nucleotides line up with TRBD1. This CDR3 spans 13 amino acids. Germline CDR1 SGHRS, CDR2 YFSETQ. This CDR3 reads CASSRTGQETQYF. CDR3 sequence (DNA): TGTGCCAGCAGCCGGACAGGACAAGAGACCCAGTACTTC.

The chain is built from TRBV5-1 and TRBJ2-7, with 10 bases lining up with TRBD1. The CDR3 is 15 residues long. V dropped 0 bases and J dropped 3; count of bases not matched to a gene: 3. The V gene's germline CDR1 is SGHRS and CDR2 YFSETQ. For the CDR3, the DNA is TGCGCCAGCAGCTTGGAGACAGGGGGCAGCTACGAGCAGTACTTC. Residues: CASSLETGGSYEQYF.

The chain combines TRBV5-1 with TRBJ2-5; TRBD2 matches at 12 bases. The CDR3 has 16 residues. Trimming at V came to 0 bases and at J to 3 bases, leaving 3 bases not matched to a gene. Per the germline V gene, CDR1 is SGHRS and CDR2 is YFSETQ. The CDR3 reads CASSLGLAGEKETQYF. CDR3 sequence (DNA): TGCGCCAGCAGCTTGGGACTAGCGGGGGAAAAAGAGACCCAGTACTTC.

This sequence joins TRBV20-1 and TRBJ2-3; maybe TRBD1 (6 bases). The V gene lost 7 bases and the J gene lost 0 bases, with 11 bases spanning the gap. In germline, CDR1 is DFQATT, CDR2 SNEGSKA (reference sequence). This CDR3 comprises 13 residues. The CDR3 nucleotides are TGCAGTGGGGACATCAAAAGCACAGATACGCAGTATTTT. Translation gives CSGDIKSTDTQYF.

The chain employs TRBV5-5 and TRBJ2-7, with D possibly TRBD1 on 5 matching bases. V gave up 3 bases and J gave up 7 bases, with 23 bases separating them. This CDR3 is built from 16 residues. Germline assignment: CDR1 SGHKS and CDR2 YYEKEE (reference sequence). CDR3 DNA: TGTGCCAGCAGCTGGAACTCCCCAGGGCCGGCTGGAGAGCAGTACTTC. It codes for CASSWNSPGPAGEQYF.

This chain links TRBV7-3 with TRBJ1-1; 9 bases line up with TRBD1. Germline CDR1 SGHTA, CDR2 FQGTGA. Trimming removed 6 bases from V and 0 bases from J; junction bases left unmatched: 8. This CDR3 has 16 amino acids. The CDR3 loop is CASSPGTGTMNTEAFF. The DNA for the CDR3 is TGTGCCAGCAGTCCCGGGACAGGGACAATGAACACTGAAGCTTTCTTT.

V and J are TRBV6-1 and TRBJ2-3, with 12 positions matching TRBD2. With 5 bases clipped from V and 5 bases from J, the junction kept 11 bases outside the gene matches. The CDR3 is 17 amino acids. CDR1 MNHNS and CDR2 SASEGT come from the germline V gene. The CDR3 DNA is TGTGCCAGCAGTCCGGGGGTGACTAGCGGGGGAAGAGATACGCAGTATTTT. It encodes CASSPGVTSGGRDTQYF.

This CDR3 is CASSFQGADSPLHF. The CDR3 DNA is TGTGCCAGCAGTTTCCAGGGGGCTGATTCACCCCTCCACTTT. The chain couples TRBV12-3 or TRBV12-4 to TRBJ1-6; 8 bases map to TRBD1. The V gene end was trimmed by 3 bases and the J gene end by 8 bases; junction bases not matched to a gene: 3. CDR3 size: 14 residues.

There are a few counts of this clonotype. The chain couples TRBV6-1 to TRBJ2-7; no clear D. The CDR3 contains 15 residues. V lost 1 base, J lost 2 bases, and 12 bases lay in between. Germline CDR1 is MNHNS and CDR2 is SASEGT. The CDR3: CASSEGGGPAYEQYF. CDR3 DNA: TGTGCCAGCAGTGAAGGAGGCGGACCAGCCTACGAGCAGTACTTC.

This clonotype was counted between two and nine times. This sequence joins TRBV20-1 and TRBJ2-4; no clear D. The CDR3 runs to 11 residues. Germline loops: CDR1 DFQATT, CDR2 SNEGSKA (reference sequence). The V gene lost 5 bases and the J gene lost 7 bases, with 9 bases spanning the gap. The CDR3 protein is CSALGFNIQYF. The CDR3 nucleotides are TGCAGTGCTCTGGGGTTTAACATTCAGTACTTC.

This clonotype was found many times. The V and J genes are TRBV15 and TRBJ2-5, with TRBD1 identical over 9 bases. Per germline, CDR1 LNHNV and CDR2 YYDKDF (reference sequence). The ends lost 0 bases at V and 2 bases at J; junction bases unmatched: 7. The CDR3 length is 17 residues. CDR3 sequence: CATSRDLGTGNQETQYF. The CDR3 nucleotides read TGTGCCACCAGCAGAGATCTTGGGACAGGGAATCAAGAGACCCAGTACTTC.

The J gene is TRBJ2-1, the V gene TRBV20-1; 11 bases match TRBD2. From germline, CDR1 is DFQATT and CDR2 SNEGSKA (reference sequence). V shed 6 bases and J 3 bases; nucleotides not matched to a gene: 10. The CDR3 consists of 16 residues. CDR3 in DNA: TGCAGTGCCCACATACTAGCGGGGGCCAACTACAATGAGCAGTTCTTC. Translating it yields CSAHILAGANYNEQFF.

The gene calls are TRBV27 and TRBJ2-7; the D is unclear. The CDR3 contains 14 residues. Trimming removed 2 bases from V and 2 bases from J, with 10 bases in between. Germline loops: CDR1 MNHEY, CDR2 SMNVEV (reference sequence). Written as DNA, the CDR3 is TGTGCCAGCAGTTTAGGTTGGGAAGCCTACGAGCAGTACTTC. Protein product: CASSLGWEAYEQYF.